This T cell receptor (beta chain) was sequenced for a study of blood T cells in healthy people across ages. Combining a sample-barcoded 5' primer with a J-beta primer mix, a second PCR ran for 7 to 11 cycles. Unique molecular identifiers of 12 random nucleotides labeled each cDNA. Every individual sample yielded 3 million or more paired-end reads (each containing CDR3). TCRdb analysed the 5' RACE reads with MiXCR anew, one entry per CDR3 protein. The table has over a million distinct CDR3 sequences, approximately 42% seen once; the top ten hold 4%. Overall study results and limits: Both higher diversity and more naive CD4+ cells marked long-lived donors when set against aged donors. Age brought a roughly linear fall in TCR beta diversity measured per million T cells.

Comments on this clonotype: Its antigen is currently unknown.

Germline lookup yields CDR1 PRHDT and CDR2 FYEKMQ (reference sequence). The ends lost 3 bases at V and 12 bases at J; junction bases unmatched: 7. The CDR3 sequence is 13 residues long. V and J are TRBV13 and TRBJ2-1; TRBD1 matches at 8 bases. This clonotype originated in a woman in her late teens or twenties in good health. The sequencing sample was made of blood. The CDR3 loop is CASSLSRGRSQFF. As DNA, the CDR3 is TGTGCCAGCAGCTTGAGCAGGGGGCGCTCGCAGTTCTTC. The full variable domain, with the rest looked up from reference TRBV13 and TRBJ2-1, is AAGVIQSPRHLIKEKRETATLKCYPIPRHDTVYWYQQGPGQDPQFLISFYEKMQSDKGSIPDRFSAQQFSDYHSELNMSSLELGDSALYFCASSLSRGRSQFFGPGTRLTVL.